The entry below gives a single TCR beta chain sequence along with its context. What it binds is unknown. TCRdb passed the 5' RACE reads through MiXCR, listing each CDR3 protein once. The table has some 350,000 distinct CDR3 sequences, around 15% seen once. This sample was taken from a study of T-cell memory formation after mild COVID-19. The study, taken as a whole, reports: CD4+ contracting clones lay mainly in CM and EM, CD8+ ones in EMRA. Clones that got smaller from day 15 to 85 had even CD4/CD8, while clones growing later tipped toward CD4+.

This CDR3 has 11 amino acids. Between the trimmed V and J ends, which lost 0 bases and 6 bases, there was a span of 5 bases. The germline V gene has CDR1 GTSNPN and CDR2 SVGIG (reference sequence). This receptor was identified in a man between 18 and 29 years old who had mild COVID-19 (a few samples of this study predate the infection). Cell type and time point are not known. Sequencing input: PBMCs or a T cell subset sorted from them (not recorded which). The V gene is TRBV30, the J gene TRBJ1-2; D unclear. CDR3 loop: CAWSVSDGYTF. As DNA, the CDR3 is TGTGCCTGGAGTGTATCCGATGGCTACACCTTC. Supplemented by reference TRBV30 and TRBJ1-2, the full variable domain reads SQTIHQWPATLVQPVGSPLSLECTVEGTSNPNLYWYRQAAGRGLQLLFYSVGIGQISSEVPQNLSASRPQDRQFILSSKKLLLSDSGFYLCAWSVSDGYTFGSGTRLTVV.